Following are 11 T cell receptor beta chains from one sample sequenced in a study of Graves' ophthalmopathy and Graves' hyperthyroidism. Amplifying from RNA transcripts, the study obtained TCR beta CDR3 regions. HTBI primers were employed in first-round RT-PCR, then a second-round multiplex PCR followed. From the multiplex PCR reads, TCRdb called clonotypes with MiXCR, one entry per CDR3 protein. Here the sample spans over 650,000 distinct CDR3 sequences, about two fifths being singletons. What was sequenced was peripheral blood. All receptors derive from an adult man with Graves' ophthalmopathy.

The chain employs TRBV7-9 and TRBJ2-5, with a tentative D call TRBD2 (6 bases). V lost 5 bases and J 3 bases, leaving 16 bases between the germline ends. Per the germline V gene, CDR1 is SEHNR and CDR2 is FQNEAQ (reference sequence). The CDR3 consists of 15 residues. The CDR3 loop is CASSPSGAEKETQYF. The CDR3 DNA sequence: TGTGCCAGCAGCCCTTCGGGAGCTGAGAAAGAGACCCAGTACTTC.

This clonotype showed up just a few times. V gene TRBV11-2 combines with J gene TRBJ1-2; D remains unclear. Germline V gene sequence: CDR1 SGHAT, CDR2 FQNNGV. The CDR3 has 12 residues. The V gene lost 3 bases and the J gene lost 8 bases, with 10 bases spanning the gap. The CDR3 sequence: CASSLGYEGYTF. Written as DNA, the CDR3 is TGTGCCAGCAGCTTGGGCTATGAGGGCTACACCTTC.

Comments on this clonotype: It may be a read error: a sequence one base away is much more abundant. The CDR3 bases are TGTGCCAGCAGGATACAGGGTCACAATCAGCCCCAGCATTTT. This gives the protein CASRIQGHNQPQHF. The V gene is TRBV2, the J gene TRBJ1-5; maybe TRBD1 (6 bases). Trimming left V 6 bases short and J 3 bases short, with 12 bases between. Germline assignment: CDR1 SNHLY and CDR2 FYNNEI. CDR3 size: 14 residues. The variable domain in full, completed from reference TRBV2 and TRBJ1-5, reads EPEVTQTPSHQVTQMGQEVILRCVPISNHLYFYWYRQILGQKVEFLVSFYNNEISEKSEIFDDQFSVERPDGSNFTLKIRSTKLEDSAMYFCASRIQGHNQPQHFGDGTRLSIL.

This clonotype was seen repeatedly, ten times or more. The chain employs TRBV7-6 and TRBJ2-7, with TRBD2 matching 11 bases. Per the germline V gene, CDR1 is SGHVS and CDR2 is FNYEAQ. The junction had 11 bases not matched to a gene; V was cut back by 5 bases and J by 5 bases. CDR3 length: 16 residues. DNA for the CDR3: TGTGCCAGCAGCGCCCGGACTAGCGGGTATCCCCACGAGCAGTACTTC. It translates to CASSARTSGYPHEQYF.

This clonotype showed up many times. J is TRBJ1-1 and V is TRBV29-1, with D possibly TRBD1 on 5 matching bases. V lost 3 bases, J lost 1 base, and 6 bases lay in between. The length of the CDR3 is 12 residues. The germline CDR1 and CDR2 sequences are SQVTM and ANQGSEA. This chain's CDR3 is CSVEQGNTEAFF. CDR3 nucleotides: TGCAGCGTTGAGCAGGGGAACACTGAAGCTTTCTTT. The whole variable domain, remainder taken from reference TRBV29-1 and TRBJ1-1, is SAVISQKPSRDICQRGTSLTIQCQVDSQVTMMFWYRQQPGQSLTLIATANQGSEATYESGFVIDKFPISRPNLTFSTLTVSNMSPEDSSIYLCSVEQGNTEAFFGQGTRLTVV.

The J gene is TRBJ1-4, the V gene TRBV15; weak D call: TRBD1 (5 bases). V dropped 2 bases and J dropped 8 bases, with 9 bases sitting between them. CDR1 and CDR2 (germline): LNHNV, YYDKDF (reference sequence). The CDR3 is made up of 13 amino acids. The CDR3 region is CATSRRDQEKLFF. The CDR3 DNA follows: TGTGCCACCAGCAGACGGGACCAGGAAAAACTGTTTTTT.

The CDR3 spells CASSTPADRVVEQYF. CDR3 in DNA: TGTGCCAGCAGCACTCCCGCGGACAGGGTGGTCGAGCAGTACTTC. V gene TRBV10-3 combines with J gene TRBJ2-7; 8 bases match TRBD1. Germline CDR1 is ENHRY and CDR2 is SYGVKD. The CDR3 is made up of 15 amino acids. V lost 10 bases, J lost 6 bases, and 17 bases stayed unmatched.

This clonotype turned up a few times. The chain is built from TRBV7-2 and TRBJ2-5; 10 bases line up with TRBD1. The CDR3 sequence is 19 residues long. V shed 6 bases and J 2 bases; nucleotides not matched to a gene: 18. The germline V gene encodes CDR1 SGHTA and CDR2 FQGNSA. CDR3 sequence reads: CASSQADRGRLGLQETQYF. The DNA of the CDR3 is TGTGCCAGCAGTCAAGCGGACAGGGGGAGGTTAGGATTGCAAGAGACCCAGTACTTC.

This clonotype was observed a handful of times. The CDR3 bases are TGTGCCAGCAGTATAGAGACAGCGCCCTACGAGCAGTACTTC. Translation gives CASSIETAPYEQYF. The chain has TRBV12-3 or TRBV12-4 and TRBJ2-7, with D possibly TRBD1 on 5 matching bases. The V end was cut by 5 bases, the J end by 2 bases, with 13 bases between. The CDR3 is 14 amino acids.

This clonotype has more than one count but fewer than ten. The rearrangement uses TRBV12-3 or TRBV12-4 and TRBJ1-1, with D possibly matching TRBD1 (5 bases). The CDR3 consists of 14 residues. Trimming left V 1 base short and J 4 bases short, with 10 bases between. The CDR3 region has the DNA TGTGCCAGCAGTTTAGTGGGGGGGACCACTGAAGCTTTCTTT. Translated, it gives CASSLVGGTTEAFF.

This clonotype was counted only a few times. The chain couples TRBV30 to TRBJ1-6; weak D call: TRBD1 (6 bases). The CDR3 length is 15 residues. V dropped 0 bases and J dropped 7 bases, with 13 bases sitting between them. Germline CDR1 and CDR2: GTSNPN and SVGIG (reference sequence). CDR3 sequence (DNA): TGTGCCTGGAGTGTGCGGCAGGGGCCAAATTCACCCCTCCACTTT. As protein: CAWSVRQGPNSPLHF.